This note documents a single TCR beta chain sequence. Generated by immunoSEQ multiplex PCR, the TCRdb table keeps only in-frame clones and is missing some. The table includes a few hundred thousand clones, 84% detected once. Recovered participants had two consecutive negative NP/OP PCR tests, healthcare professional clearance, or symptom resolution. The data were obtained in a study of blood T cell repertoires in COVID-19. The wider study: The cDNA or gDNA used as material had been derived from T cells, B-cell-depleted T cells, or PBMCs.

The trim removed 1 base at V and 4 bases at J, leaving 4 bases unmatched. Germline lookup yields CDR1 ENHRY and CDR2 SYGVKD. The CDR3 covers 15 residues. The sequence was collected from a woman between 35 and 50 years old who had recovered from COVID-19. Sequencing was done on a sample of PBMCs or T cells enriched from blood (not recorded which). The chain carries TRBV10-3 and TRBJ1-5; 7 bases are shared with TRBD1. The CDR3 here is CAISEFRGTNQPQHF. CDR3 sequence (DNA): TGTGCCATCAGTGAGTTCAGGGGGACTAATCAGCCCCAGCATTTT.